These 6 T cell receptor beta chains originate from one sample sequenced in a study of blood T cell repertoires in COVID-19. Repertoires were generated with immunoSEQ multiplex PCR, while TCRdb's copy carries only in-frame clones and drops some. The sample holds about 180,000 clones, over 75% seen once. The sample consisted of PBMCs or T cells enriched from blood (not recorded which). These receptors were obtained from a woman younger than 35 who had recovered from COVID-19.

This sequence joins TRBV14 and TRBJ2-1; D might be TRBD2 (6 bases). CDR3 size: 17 residues. The ends were cut back, 4 bases at V and 0 bases at J, with 16 bases in the middle. Germline-derived CDR1 and CDR2 are SGHDN and FVKESK. Here the CDR3 DNA reads TGTGCCAGCAGCCCCCTAGGAGGGCCCAGCTCCTACAATGAGCAGTTCTTC. Translating it yields CASSPLGGPSSYNEQFF.

The CDR3 reads CASSLGPYQPQHF. The CDR3 DNA reads TGTGCCAGCAGTCTGGGCCCGTATCAGCCCCAGCATTTT. The V gene is TRBV28, the J gene TRBJ1-5; no definite D call. This CDR3 is built from 13 residues. Germline loops: CDR1 MDHEN, CDR2 SYDVKM. Trimming shortened V by 5 bases and J by 5 bases, and 10 bases separated the two germline ends.

The chain recombines TRBV7-9 with TRBJ2-7; maybe TRBD1 (5 bases). This CDR3 region has 14 residues. Deletions cut 4 bases from V and 2 bases from J, with 12 bases between. Germline V CDR1 and CDR2: SEHNR, FQNEAQ (reference sequence). CDR3 sequence: CASSSARGTYEQYF. The CDR3 region has the DNA TGTGCCAGCAGCTCCGCTAGGGGAACCTACGAGCAGTACTTC.

By frequency in the sample, this clone is medium-sized (0.01 to 0.1%). The same CDR3 also results from other DNA sequences found in this sample. The chain links TRBV2 to TRBJ2-1, with TRBD2 identical over 7 bases. Trimming took 11 bases from V and 5 from J; bases not matched to a gene: 9. Germline V CDR1 and CDR2: SNHLY, FYNNEI. The CDR3 extends over 13 amino acids. The DNA for the CDR3 is TGTGCCGGGGGGGGGATTCTCGACAATGAGCAGTTCTTC. Its translation is CAGGGILDNEQFF.

This clone was counted a few times. The chain joins TRBV27 to TRBJ1-1; no firm D call. This CDR3 spans 14 amino acids. Germline CDR1 is MNHEY and CDR2 is SMNVEV (reference sequence). With 7 bases removed from V and 1 base from J, the gap between germline ends came to 13 bases. CDR3 amino acids: CASIQRGGNTEAFF. Here the CDR3 DNA reads TGTGCCAGCATTCAGCGTGGAGGGAACACTGAAGCTTTCTTT.

This clone was recorded at least ten times. The chain uses TRBV30 and TRBJ1-1; TRBD1 matches 12 bases. J was trimmed by 5 bases and V by 8 bases; bases with no gene match: 6. The CDR3 is 13 amino acids. Germline loops: CDR1 GTSNPN, CDR2 SVGIG (reference sequence). DNA for the CDR3: TGTGCCCGGGGGACAGGGGGCATGACTGAAGCTTTCTTT. This encodes CARGTGGMTEAFF.